The T cell receptor (beta chain) under discussion was sequenced for a study of tumor-infiltrating lymphocytes in primary liver carcinoma. In the study overall: Spanning 4.2 to 10 cm, the tumors were T1-T3 N0M0. Every sample contained roughly 3.65 to 7.13 million productive TCRbeta reads, and these numbers were similar from one tissue type to another.

With 2 bases clipped from V and 19 bases from J, the junction kept 8 bases outside the gene matches. The CDR3 extends over 12 amino acids. CDR1 and CDR2 from the germline V gene are SGHDT and YYEEEE. This clonotype is medium-sized (0.01 to 0.1%) within its sample. Its antigen is currently unknown. Study-level results: A fraction of only about 7-25% of top clones appeared in all five tumor regions. Reduced overlap was seen in tumor-adjacent and tumor-blood pairs versus tumor region pairs.

Constant-region priming of around 500 ng total RNA yielded TCR beta cDNA. It was through three nested multiplex PCR rounds of slightly modified ARM-PCR that TCR beta libraries arose. The first two PCR rounds used TRBV1-TRBV30 forward primers with a C-beta reverse primer, roughly 11 cycles each. TCRdb re-derived calls from the multiplex PCR reads in MiXCR, one entry per CDR3 protein. The sample lists 50,000 to 60,000 distinct CDR3 sequences, around 77% occurring once. From unsorted bulk tissue weighing roughly 17-31 mg, DNA and RNA were co-extracted. The TCR sequence derives from a man in his forties with primary liver carcinoma and hepatitis B virus infection. Material for sequencing was liver tumor tissue from sampling region 5. Subset denoted: tumor region T5, tumor centre. The J gene is TRBJ1-6, the V gene TRBV5-6; 8 bases align to TRBD1. CDR3 nucleotides: TGTGCCAGCAGCTTCTCCGGACAGGGCAAACACTTT. Protein sequence: CASSFSGQGKHF. Using reference TRBV5-6 and TRBJ1-6 for the parts outside the CDR3, the full variable domain is DAGVTQSPTHLIKTRGQQVTLRCSPKSGHDTVSWYQQALGQGPQFIFQYYEEEERQRGNFPDRFSGHQFPNYSSELNVNALLLGDSALYLCASSFSGQGKHFGNGTRLTVT.